One sample yielded the 6 T cell receptor beta chains listed below, sequenced in a study of T cell repertoires in cytomegalovirus infection. Their antigens are not known. Each CDR3 protein is one row after TCRdb ran MiXCR on the reads. The data hold a few hundred thousand distinct CDR3 sequences, with around 25% observed a single time. This sample comprised cultured PBMCs, obtained from culture after CMV antigen stimulation. The source is a human donor in good health (CMV status not recorded). Some clones in this sample may be carry-over from other donors' samples.

This rearrangement joins TRBV4-2 to TRBJ1-2; 9 bases agree with TRBD1. Germline V gives CDR1 LGHNA, CDR2 YNFKEQ. Losses at the gene ends were 0 bases for V and 3 bases for J; bases not matched to a gene: 2. The CDR3 has 15 residues. CDR3: CASSQDRTGDYGYTF. CDR3 coding DNA: TGTGCCAGCAGCCAAGATCGGACAGGGGACTATGGCTACACCTTC.

This clonotype has a handful of counts. The genes are TRBV19 and TRBJ2-3; 7 bases match TRBD1. This CDR3 has 15 amino acids. V shed 4 bases, J shed 2 bases, and the junction held 6 bases outside the gene matches. Per the germline V gene, CDR1 is LNHDA and CDR2 is SQIVND (reference sequence). CDR3 in amino acids: CASSKGDSTTDTQYF. CDR3 in DNA: TGTGCCAGTAGTAAGGGGGACAGCACCACAGATACGCAGTATTTT.

This chain joins TRBV6-1 and TRBJ2-3; D is unclear. The CDR3 consists of 14 residues. Trimming took 5 bases from V and 6 from J, leaving 15 bases between them. Germline V gene data show CDR1 as MNHNS and CDR2 as SASEGT. This CDR3 reads CASSYFQARDTQYF. The CDR3 coding sequence is TGTGCCAGCAGTTATTTTCAGGCCAGGGATACGCAGTATTTT.

This clonotype was counted at least ten times. The V and J genes are TRBV10-3 and TRBJ2-1, with 7 nucleotides matching TRBD2. The CDR3 loop spans 15 amino acids. CDR1 and CDR2 from the germline V gene are ENHRY and SYGVKD. V lost 7 bases, J lost 0 bases, and 6 bases stayed unmatched. The CDR3 loop reads CAITSTSDSYNEQFF. The CDR3 nucleotides are TGTGCCATCACCTCTACTAGCGACTCCTACAATGAGCAGTTCTTC.

The chain joins TRBV20-1 to TRBJ2-7; the match to TRBD2 covers 8 bases. Trimming took 0 bases from V and 3 from J; bases not matched to a gene: 7. Germline CDR1 reads DFQATT; CDR2 reads SNEGSKA (reference sequence). This CDR3 contains 15 residues. The CDR3 sequence is CSARDVLAANYEQYF. CDR3 nucleotide sequence: TGCAGTGCTAGAGATGTACTAGCGGCGAACTACGAGCAGTACTTC.

This clonotype has only a few counts. The V call is TRBV28, the J call TRBJ2-1; D gene unclear. This CDR3 is built from 10 residues. Germline V gene sequence: CDR1 MDHEN, CDR2 SYDVKM. The V end was cut by 6 bases, the J end by 10 bases, with 7 bases between. CDR3 loop: CASRYREQFF. CDR3 in DNA: TGTGCCAGCAGGTATAGGGAGCAGTTCTTC.